These 7 T cell receptor beta chains originate from one sample sequenced in a study of blood T cell repertoires in COVID-19. Sequencing used immunoSEQ multiplex PCR; TCRdb keeps in-frame clones, though not all of them. The profile shows roughly 130,000 clones, about 87% of them singletons. Specimen: peripheral blood. The receptors originated from a woman aged 55-69 years with acute or convalescent COVID-19.

The rearrangement uses TRBV5-1 and TRBJ1-1; 11 positions agree with TRBD1. The CDR3 extends over 15 amino acids. Germline trimming cut 6 bases from V and 3 bases from J; bases unmatched to any gene: 7. CDR1 and CDR2 (germline): SGHRS, YFSETQ. CDR3 sequence: CASTIGQGADTEAFF. CDR3 sequence (DNA): TGCGCCAGCACCATAGGACAGGGGGCTGACACTGAAGCTTTCTTT.

The rearrangement links TRBV6-5 to TRBJ1-2; 8 bases match TRBD1. The CDR3 is made up of 12 amino acids. J lost 1 base, V lost 11 bases, and 3 bases had no gene match. Germline V lookup: CDR1 MNHEY, CDR2 SVGAGI. CDR3 sequence reads: CASTGVNYGYTF. In DNA form, the CDR3 reads TGTGCCTCGACAGGGGTTAACTATGGCTACACCTTC.

This clone was detected a few times. The CDR3 sequence: CASSADRSTEAFF. DNA of the CDR3: TGTGCCAGTAGTGCGGACAGGAGCACTGAAGCTTTCTTT. The V gene is TRBV19, the J gene TRBJ1-1; 7 bases are a match to TRBD1. The CDR3 extends over 13 amino acids. Trimming removed 5 bases from V and 4 bases from J; junction bases left unmatched: 4. Germline loops: CDR1 LNHDA, CDR2 SQIVND (reference sequence).

The chain uses TRBV21-1 and TRBJ1-4. TRBV21-1 is noted as a pseudogene. This CDR3 region has 14 residues. CDR3 residues: CAKNRGTTNEKLFF. In DNA, the CDR3 is TGTGCCAAAAACCGGGGGACAACTAATGAAAAACTGTTTTTT.

This rearrangement joins TRBV30 to TRBJ2-1, with D possibly being TRBD2 (5 bases). Trimming stripped 2 bases from V and 8 bases from J, with 7 bases between. The CDR3 is 11 amino acids. CDR1 and CDR2 from the germline V gene are GTSNPN and SVGIG (reference sequence). DNA of the CDR3: TGTGCCTGGAGTATGAGGGATGAGCAGTTCTTC. Its translation is CAWSMRDEQFF.

This chain uses TRBV27 with TRBJ1-2, with unresolved D. Trimming left V 0 bases short and J 1 base short, with 12 bases between. Germline V gene data show CDR1 as MNHEY and CDR2 as SMNVEV (reference sequence). The CDR3 loop spans 16 amino acids. CDR3 coding DNA: TGTGCCAGCAGTTTATCCTCGACAACGCTTAACTATGGCTACACCTTC. Protein: CASSLSSTTLNYGYTF.

This chain links TRBV3-1 (or the pseudogene TRBV3-2) with TRBJ1-2; 10 bases align to TRBD1. J was trimmed by 5 bases and V by 6 bases; bases with no gene match: 0. The CDR3 is made up of 12 amino acids. Per the germline V gene, CDR1 is LGHDT and CDR2 is YNNKEL (reference sequence). The CDR3 bases are TGTGCCAGCAGGGGACAGGGGTATGGCTACACCTTC. It translates to CASRGQGYGYTF.